A single sample gave rise to the 28 T cell receptor beta chains below, sequenced in a study of OX40 agonist ivuxolimab in advanced cancers. Clones were sequenced by immunoSEQ multiplex PCR, and TCRdb holds only the in-frame ones, with some missing. The sample holds tens of thousands of clones, around 80% seen once. The sequencing here drew on CD4+ or CD8+ T cells sorted from blood, taken in a trial of the OX40 agonist ivuxolimab. The receptors shown here come from an adult with an advanced solid tumor such as melanoma, head and neck, liver or kidney cancer.

This chain links TRBV27 with TRBJ1-2; 9 bases map to TRBD1. The germline CDR1 and CDR2 sequences are MNHEY and SMNVEV (reference sequence). This CDR3 is 14 amino acids long. After removal of 5 bases from V and 2 bases from J, the junction contained 3 bases not matched to a gene. The CDR3 protein is CASSPDRGNYGYTF. The CDR3 DNA follows: TGTGCCAGCAGTCCGGACAGGGGAAACTATGGCTACACCTTC.

This clone was seen just once. The chain carries TRBV18 and TRBJ2-3; 14 nucleotides align to TRBD2. The CDR3 runs to 17 residues. Trimming cost V 0 bases and J 6 bases; bases outside gene matches: 5. Germline V gene data show CDR1 as KGHSH and CDR2 as LQKENI. Written as DNA, the CDR3 is TGTGCCAGCTCACCACCGGTGACTAGCGGGAGGGCGGATACGCAGTATTTT. It specifies CASSPPVTSGRADTQYF. Complete variable domain (other parts from reference TRBV18 and TRBJ2-3): NAGVMQNPRHLVRRRGQEARLRCSPMKGHSHVYWYRQLPEEGLKFMVYLQKENIIDESGMPKERFSAEFPKEGPSILRIQQVVRGDSAAYFCASSPPVTSGRADTQYFGPGTRLTVL.

Only a few counts were recorded for this clone. The chain carries TRBV11-2 and TRBJ2-7, with 8 positions matching TRBD2. Unmatched junction bases numbered 3, after V lost 2 bases and J lost 6 bases. The CDR3 is 13 amino acids. The germline V gene has CDR1 SGHAT and CDR2 FQNNGV. CDR3 in DNA: TGTGCCAGCAGCTTAACTAGCGGATTCGAGCAGTACTTC. Its translation is CASSLTSGFEQYF.

The chain carries TRBV7-9 and TRBJ2-5, with 11 bases aligning to TRBD2. Trimming cost V 5 bases and J 5 bases; bases outside gene matches: 7. This CDR3 comprises 15 residues. Per germline, CDR1 SEHNR and CDR2 FQNEAQ (reference sequence). Here the CDR3 reads CASSPGTSGGETQYF. The CDR3 bases are TGTGCCAGCAGCCCTGGGACTAGCGGAGGGGAGACCCAGTACTTC.

The J gene is TRBJ1-1, the V gene TRBV25-1; the match to TRBD1 covers 10 bases. The germline V gene encodes CDR1 MGHDK and CDR2 SYGVNS. Losses at the gene ends were 6 bases for V and 4 bases for J; bases not matched to a gene: 5. The CDR3 extends over 14 amino acids. CDR3 sequence reads: CASSGTGVFTEAFF. The CDR3 coding sequence is TGTGCCAGCAGCGGGACAGGGGTATTCACTGAAGCTTTCTTT.

This sequence joins TRBV13 and TRBJ2-5; TRBD1 agrees at 8 bases. In germline, CDR1 is PRHDT, CDR2 FYEKMQ (reference sequence). The trim removed 4 bases at V and 5 bases at J, leaving 15 bases unmatched. CDR3 length equals 17 residues. CDR3 sequence reads: CASSSPVAAGGLETQYF. As DNA, the CDR3 is TGTGCCAGCAGCTCCCCTGTCGCGGCAGGGGGCCTGGAGACCCAGTACTTC.

This chain joins TRBV7-2 and TRBJ2-6; 7 bases align to TRBD1. The V gene end was trimmed by 3 bases and the J gene end by 0 bases; junction bases not matched to a gene: 5. Per the germline V gene, CDR1 is SGHTA and CDR2 is FQGNSA. The CDR3 consists of 17 residues. This CDR3 reads CASSLGQPLSGANVLTF. The CDR3 DNA follows: TGTGCCAGCAGCTTGGGACAGCCCCTCTCTGGGGCCAACGTCCTGACTTTC.

As for this clone: Other nucleotide sequences in the sample specify the same CDR3. This chain joins TRBV6-6 and TRBJ2-7, with D possibly being TRBD2 (6 bases). CDR1 and CDR2 (germline): MNHNY, SVGAGI (reference sequence). The CDR3 is 13 amino acids. V was shortened by 7 bases and J by 0 bases, with 10 bases between the two germline ends. CDR3 nucleotide sequence: TGTGCCAGCACCCTAGCGCTCTCCTACGAGCAGTACTTC. The encoded protein is CASTLALSYEQYF.

Details on this clone: This sample includes further DNA sequences coding for the same CDR3. The rearrangement links TRBV27 to TRBJ2-1, with unresolved D. From germline, CDR1 is MNHEY and CDR2 SMNVEV (reference sequence). V was cut by 4 bases and J by 6 bases, with 4 bases left in between. This CDR3 is 11 amino acids long. The CDR3 sequence is CASSWGNEQFF. The CDR3 bases are TGTGCCAGCAGTTGGGGCAATGAGCAGTTCTTC.

CDR3 loop: CAWSDGAGELFF. Here the CDR3 DNA reads TGTGCCTGGAGTGACGGTGCCGGGGAGCTGTTTTTT. V and J are TRBV30 and TRBJ2-2; D not certain. This CDR3 spans 12 amino acids. Germline V CDR1 and CDR2: GTSNPN, SVGIG (reference sequence). The V and J ends lost 1 base and 6 bases respectively, with 6 bases between them.

The genes are TRBV7-9 and TRBJ1-6; D not resolved. The ends were cut back, 1 base at V and 5 bases at J, with 6 bases in the middle. The germline V gene encodes CDR1 SEHNR and CDR2 FQNEAQ (reference sequence). The CDR3 totals 14 residues. This CDR3 is CASSLGGDNSPLHF. The CDR3 coding sequence is TGTGCCAGCAGCTTAGGTGGGGATAATTCACCCCTCCACTTT.

This chain connects TRBV4-3 to TRBJ1-1; D is ambiguous. V dropped 3 bases and J dropped 0 bases, with 8 bases sitting between them. The CDR3 is made up of 14 amino acids. Germline values: CDR1 LGHNA, CDR2 YSLEER. The CDR3 bases are TGCGCCAGCAGCCATAACAGAATGAACACTGAAGCTTTCTTT. Protein product: CASSHNRMNTEAFF.

The chain has TRBV7-8 and TRBJ2-7; 7 bases agree with TRBD1. Trimming took 5 bases from V and 0 from J; bases not matched to a gene: 7. The CDR3 is made up of 15 amino acids. Germline-derived CDR1 and CDR2 are SGHVS and FQNEAQ. DNA of the CDR3: TGTGCCAGCAGCCCCACGGGACAGATCTCCTACGAGCAGTACTTC. Protein product: CASSPTGQISYEQYF.

The V gene is TRBV9, the J gene TRBJ1-6; D ambiguous. V gave up 3 bases and J gave up 6 bases, with 13 bases separating them. Germline loops: CDR1 SGDLS, CDR2 YYNGEE. The CDR3 extends over 15 amino acids. CDR3 nucleotides: TGTGCCAGCAGCGCCCGGGGTACGGTTAATTCACCCCTCCACTTT. It codes for CASSARGTVNSPLHF.

J is TRBJ1-1 and V is TRBV30; TRBD1 matches 7 bases. J lost 4 bases, V lost 2 bases, and 16 bases had no gene match. Germline V CDR1 and CDR2: GTSNPN, SVGIG (reference sequence). This CDR3 region has 17 residues. The CDR3 region has the DNA TGTGCCTGGAGTCCTCCTTTGGTAAACAGGGGAGTCACTGAAGCTTTCTTT. This codes for CAWSPPLVNRGVTEAFF.

This clone showed up just a few times. The chain has TRBV4-1 and TRBJ1-1; maybe TRBD1 (5 bases). Germline assignment: CDR1 MGHRA and CDR2 YSYEKL. Trimming took 2 bases from V and 3 from J, leaving 13 bases between them. The CDR3 extends over 15 amino acids. DNA of the CDR3: TGCGCCAGCAGCCAAAAGGGCAGGGCTGACACTGAAGCTTTCTTT. This translates into CASSQKGRADTEAFF.

A word on this clone: Other DNA sequences in this sample translate to the same CDR3. The CDR3: CASSYPPYEQYF. The CDR3 nucleotides read TGTGCCAGCAGTTACCCGCCCTACGAGCAGTACTTC. This chain joins TRBV6-5 and TRBJ2-7; unclear D gene. V lost 2 bases and J lost 2, with 4 bases in between. CDR3 length equals 12 residues. CDR1 and CDR2 (germline): MNHEY, SVGAGI.

The chain combines TRBV19 with TRBJ1-1, with D perhaps matching TRBD1 (6 bases). The CDR3 spans 14 residues. The germline V gene encodes CDR1 LNHDA and CDR2 SQIVND (reference sequence). The V and J ends lost 4 bases and 4 bases respectively, with 13 bases between them. CDR3 sequence reads: CASSKPGAFTEAFF. For the CDR3, the DNA is TGTGCCAGTAGTAAGCCAGGGGCTTTCACTGAAGCTTTCTTT.

The table lists this clone with a count of one. V usage is TRBV7-9 and J usage is TRBJ2-7; TRBD1 matches at 7 bases. The CDR3 sequence is 15 residues long. The ends lost 4 bases at V and 0 bases at J; junction bases unmatched: 6. Germline CDR1 reads SEHNR; CDR2 reads FQNEAQ (reference sequence). The CDR3 DNA is TGTGCCAGCAGCTCCAGGGACAGCAGCTCCTACGAGCAGTACTTC. It codes for CASSSRDSSSYEQYF.

The rearrangement uses TRBV9 and TRBJ2-2; TRBD2 might be the D (6 bases). Germline V gene lookup returns CDR1 SGDLS and CDR2 YYNGEE. V lost 1 base, J lost 4 bases, and 11 bases lay in between. The CDR3 loop spans 15 amino acids. The CDR3 protein is CASSVQGGVTGELFF. The DNA of the CDR3 is TGTGCCAGCAGCGTACAGGGAGGAGTCACCGGGGAGCTGTTTTTT.

This chain connects TRBV25-1 to TRBJ1-2; 7 bases match TRBD1. The CDR3 is 14 residues long. V gave up 6 bases and J gave up 1 base; unmatched junction bases: 5. CDR1 and CDR2 (germline): MGHDK, SYGVNS. This CDR3 reads CASSQGGDNYGYTF. The CDR3 region has the DNA TGTGCCAGCAGCCAGGGGGGGGATAACTATGGCTACACCTTC.

The V gene is TRBV7-3, the J gene TRBJ1-6; D remains ambiguous. This CDR3 contains 14 residues. CDR1 SGHTA and CDR2 FQGTGA come from the germline V gene. The ends were cut back, 2 bases at V and 4 bases at J, with 6 bases in the middle. The CDR3 DNA reads TGTGCCAGCAGCTTACTAGGGTATAATTCACCCCTCCACTTT. This gives the protein CASSLLGYNSPLHF.

V and J are TRBV27 and TRBJ2-5; 10 bases map to TRBD1. This CDR3 spans 14 amino acids. Looked up from germline, CDR1 is MNHEY and CDR2 is SMNVEV (reference sequence). J was trimmed by 7 bases and V by 5 bases; bases with no gene match: 7. The CDR3 DNA sequence: TGTGCCAGCAGTCACCGGGACAGGGGCGGGACCCAGTACTTC. Its translation: CASSHRDRGGTQYF.

This chain connects TRBV4-3 to TRBJ1-5; D remains unclear. This CDR3 comprises 14 residues. Trimming took off 0 bases at V and 5 bases at J, with 8 bases between the two ends. The V gene's germline CDR1 is LGHNA and CDR2 YSLEER. The CDR3 sequence: CASSQDMGYQPQHF. In nucleotides, the CDR3 is TGCGCCAGCAGCCAAGATATGGGTTATCAGCCCCAGCATTTT.

This clone has more than one count but fewer than ten. The gene calls are TRBV28 and TRBJ1-4; D ambiguous. CDR1 and CDR2 from the germline V gene are MDHEN and SYDVKM. The length of the CDR3 is 15 residues. Trimming took off 5 bases at V and 11 bases at J, with 21 bases between the two ends. The CDR3 sequence: CASSPLPNSRGKLFF. The CDR3 DNA reads as TGTGCCAGCAGTCCCCTCCCCAACTCCAGAGGGAAACTGTTTTTT. The full variable domain, completed using reference TRBV28 and TRBJ1-4, is DVKVTQSSRYLVKRTGEKVFLECVQDMDHENMFWYRQDPGLGLRLIYFSYDVKMKEKGDIPEGYSVSREKKERFSLILESASTNQTSMYLCASSPLPNSRGKLFFGSGTQLSVL.

The chain has TRBV7-3 and TRBJ2-1, with 9 bases fitting TRBD2. The CDR3 has 14 amino acids. Unmatched junction bases numbered 3, after V lost 2 bases and J lost 7 bases. CDR1 is SGHTA, CDR2 FQGTGA, per germline. CDR3 sequence (DNA): TGTGCCAGCAGCTTAGCGGGAGGGCGTAATGAGCAGTTCTTC. Translating gives CASSLAGGRNEQFF.

The table lists this clone with many counts. The chain uses TRBV10-1 and TRBJ2-2; the D gene is possibly TRBD1 (5 bases). Trimming shortened V by 10 bases and J by 6 bases, and 12 bases separated the two germline ends. CDR1 is WNHNN, CDR2 SYGVQD, per germline (reference sequence). CDR3 size: 12 residues. CDR3 in DNA: TGCGCCACCGGGTCAGGGTCCGGGGAGCTGTTTTTT. Amino acid sequence: CATGSGSGELFF.

The CDR3 DNA reads as TGTGCCAGCAGCTCGACCCTAGCGGGAGACGAGCAGTACTTC. Translation gives CASSSTLAGDEQYF. The V and J genes are TRBV7-9 and TRBJ2-7, with TRBD2 identical over 10 bases. This CDR3 region has 14 residues. Germline values: CDR1 SEHNR, CDR2 FQNEAQ (reference sequence). The V segment lost 4 bases and the J segment 5 bases; nucleotides outside the gene matches: 5.